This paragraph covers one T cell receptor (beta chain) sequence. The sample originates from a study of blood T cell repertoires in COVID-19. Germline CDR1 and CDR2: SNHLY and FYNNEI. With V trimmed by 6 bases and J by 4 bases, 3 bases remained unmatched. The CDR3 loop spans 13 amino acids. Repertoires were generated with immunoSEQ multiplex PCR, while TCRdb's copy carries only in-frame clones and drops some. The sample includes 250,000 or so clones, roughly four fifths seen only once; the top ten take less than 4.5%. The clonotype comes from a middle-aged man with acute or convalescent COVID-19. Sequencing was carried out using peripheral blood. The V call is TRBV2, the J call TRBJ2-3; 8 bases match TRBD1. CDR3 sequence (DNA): TGTGCCAGCAGGCCGGACAGGGCAGATACGCAGTATTTT. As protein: CASRPDRADTQYF.